Listed below are T cell receptor beta chains from one sample, sequenced in a study of T cell responses to AZD1222 COVID-19 vaccine. Using immunoSEQ multiplex PCR, the repertoire was profiled, and TCRdb retains in-frame clones only, with some absent. This table has about 160,000 clones, over 75% appearing once. The sequencing here drew on peripheral blood, taken 28 days after the second AZD1222 dose. Every receptor here comes from an adult who received the AZD1222 COVID-19 vaccine. The CDR3 runs from the conserved cysteine through the conserved F or W. A D gene is named only where the DNA matches it firmly. For some rows the clone size is stated as once, few or many, or as a class when expanded; others skip it.

clone_size	v_call	d_call	j_call	cdr3_nt	cdr3_aa
.	TRBV20-1	.	TRBJ2-1	TGCAGTGCTAGTCCCGTGGAGGGAGCCGCCCAATACAATGAGCAGTTCTTC	CSASPVEGAAQYNEQFF
once	TRBV6-5	TRBD1	TRBJ1-5	TGTGCCAGCTGTCAGACAGGGGGCGGACAGCCCCAGCATTTT	CASCQTGGGQPQHF
.	TRBV29-1	TRBD1	TRBJ1-1	TGCAGCGCGGAGGGACAGAGAGACACTGAAGCTTTCTTT	CSAEGQRDTEAFF
.	TRBV5-1	.	TRBJ1-6	TGCGCCAGCAGTATTGCAGGAGACGAGTCACCCCTCCACTTT	CASSIAGDESPLHF
.	TRBV30	TRBD1	TRBJ1-5	TGTGCCTGGAGTGGACAGGGTTCCCAGCCCCAGCATTTT	CAWSGQGSQPQHF
.	TRBV12-3/TRBV12-4	.	TRBJ1-2	TGTGCCAGCAGTTTAGGACAGCGATATGGCTACACCTTC	CASSLGQRYGYTF
.	TRBV5-4	TRBD1	TRBJ1-2	TGTGCCAGCAGCTTAGGGGACCACAGGGGGTCTGATGGCTACACCTTC	CASSLGDHRGSDGYTF
.	TRBV18	TRBD1	TRBJ1-1	TGTGCCAGCTCACCTACAGGGGAGATGTTAGGAAACACTGAAGCTTTCTTT	CASSPTGEMLGNTEAFF
.	TRBV6-5	TRBD2	TRBJ2-7	TGTGCCAGCAGTTCCCAGGTAGCGGGGGGGCACGAGCAGTACTTC	CASSSQVAGGHEQYF
.	TRBV3-1/TRBV3-2	.	TRBJ1-3	TGTGCCAGCAGCCAACCCCTAGGAAACACCATATATTTT	CASSQPLGNTIYF
.	TRBV5-4	TRBD2	TRBJ2-1	TGTGCCAGCAGCCCGACTAGCGGGGTTTACAATGAGCAGTTCTTC	CASSPTSGVYNEQFF
once	TRBV19	.	TRBJ2-7	TGTGCCAGTAGTATAGGGGCCGTAGGCTACGAGCAGTACTTC	CASSIGAVGYEQYF
.	TRBV3-1/TRBV3-2	.	TRBJ2-3	TGTGCCAGCAGTGACCGGCCTACAGATACGCAGTATTTT	CASSDRPTDTQYF
.	TRBV11-1	TRBD1	TRBJ2-2	TGTGCCAGCAGCTTCTGGGACAGGGGTTTCACCGGGGAGCTGTTTTTT	CASSFWDRGFTGELFF
once	TRBV5-1	.	TRBJ2-7	TGCGCCAGCAGCTTGCCCCAGAGCCTGAGCAGGGACGAGCAGTACTTC	CASSLPQSLSRDEQYF
.	TRBV30	.	TRBJ2-7	TGTGCCTGGAGTGGGAGTAGAGAGCAGTACTTC	CAWSGSREQYF
.	TRBV19	.	TRBJ1-3	TGTGCCACTGGGAATCTTAGGGCGTCTGGAAACACCATATATTTT	CATGNLRASGNTIYF
.	TRBV5-8	TRBD1	TRBJ1-2	TGTGCCAGCAGCTTGTCCGGACAGGGGCCTCTGAATGGCTACACCTTC	CASSLSGQGPLNGYTF
.	TRBV23-1	.	TRBJ1-1	TGCGCCAGCAGTCTCCTCCCGGGGCCGGGGACTGAAGCTTTCTTT	CASSLLPGPGTEAFF
.	TRBV5-4	.	TRBJ1-2	TGTGCCAGCAGCTTGCGTGGGGGGAACGGTGGCTACACCTTC	CASSLRGGNGGYTF
.	TRBV27	.	TRBJ1-5	TGTGCCAGCTGTCGCAGTTCGGATAGCAATCAGCCCCAGCATTTT	CASCRSSDSNQPQHF
.	TRBV11-2	TRBD1	TRBJ1-2	TGTGCCAGCAGCGCGCGACAGGGCGTCTATGGCTACACCTTC	CASSARQGVYGYTF
.	TRBV25-1	TRBD1	TRBJ1-2	TGTGCCAGCAGTGAGGGACAGGGAGGCTATGGCTACACCTTC	CASSEGQGGYGYTF
.	TRBV27	.	TRBJ1-6	TGTGCCAGCAGTCCAGCAGTATACTCACCCCTCCACTTT	CASSPAVYSPLHF
.	TRBV19	.	TRBJ2-3	TGTGCCAGTAGCGAAACCGGGACTGCTCTCACAGATACGCAGTATTTT	CASSETGTALTDTQYF
.	TRBV28	.	TRBJ1-3	TGTGCCAGCAGTCTCCCCCGGGGCGGCTCTGGAAACACCATATATTTT	CASSLPRGGSGNTIYF
.	TRBV30	.	TRBJ1-1	TGTGCCTGGAGTGGGCCCTATACCGGGACTGAAGCTTTCTTT	CAWSGPYTGTEAFF
few	TRBV5-4	.	TRBJ2-5	TGTGCCAGCAGCTTGGGAGGGGGAGAGACCCAGTACTTC	CASSLGGGETQYF
.	TRBV25-1	.	TRBJ2-5	TGTGCCAGCAGTGAACCTCGGGGCAGGGCCAGAGAGACCCAGTACTTC	CASSEPRGRARETQYF
.	TRBV30	.	TRBJ1-1	TGTGCCTGGACGGACGGAACCAACACTGAAGCTTTCTTT	CAWTDGTNTEAFF
.	TRBV12-5	.	TRBJ2-1	TGTGCTAGTGGTTTGAGTGGGAACTCCTACAATGAGCAGTTCTTC	CASGLSGNSYNEQFF
.	TRBV30	TRBD1	TRBJ2-3	TGTGCCTGGGGGACAGGGTTTGAGACCACGCAGTATTTT	CAWGTGFETTQYF
many	TRBV28	.	TRBJ1-3	TGTGCCAGCACCCCCCTGGGGGGCGCGAGAAACACCATATATTTT	CASTPLGGARNTIYF
.	TRBV10-2	TRBD1	TRBJ1-1	TGCGCCAGCAGTGGGGGTGACAGGGGGATCACTGAAGCTTTCTTT	CASSGGDRGITEAFF
.	TRBV19	TRBD1	TRBJ1-2	TGTGCCAGTAGTACGAGACAGGGAGCGAACTATGGCTACACCTTC	CASSTRQGANYGYTF
.	TRBV14	.	TRBJ1-2	TGTGCCAGCAGCCAAGATACAGGATATGGCTACACCTTC	CASSQDTGYGYTF
.	TRBV11-3	TRBD1	TRBJ2-3	TGTGCCAGCAGCTTTGGGGGACAGGGGTCAGATACGCAGTATTTT	CASSFGGQGSDTQYF
.	TRBV12-3/TRBV12-4	.	TRBJ1-6	TGTGCCAGCAGTTCGCATAGTGCACCCCTCCACTTT	CASSSHSAPLHF
.	TRBV6-5	.	TRBJ2-5	TGTGCCAGCAGTCTTAGGACCGACGTGACCCAGTACTTC	CASSLRTDVTQYF
.	TRBV6-5	.	TRBJ1-2	TGTGCCAGCAGTTACTTAGCAGGGTCCGTCAGCTACACCTTC	CASSYLAGSVSYTF
.	TRBV7-9	TRBD2	TRBJ2-3	TGTGCCAGCAGCTTAGGCGGGGGGGCAAAGGATACGCAGTATTTT	CASSLGGGAKDTQYF
few	TRBV6-5	TRBD1	TRBJ1-1	TGTGCCAGCAGTACGGGACAGACGAACACTGAAGCTTTCTTT	CASSTGQTNTEAFF
once	TRBV6-5	TRBD1	TRBJ1-1	TGTGCCAGCAACCAGGGGGTGAACACTGAAGCTTTCTTT	CASNQGVNTEAFF
once	TRBV4-1	TRBD1	TRBJ1-2	TGCGCCAGCAGCCAAGGGGGAACCAGGGGGAACTATGGCTACACCTTC	CASSQGGTRGNYGYTF
once	TRBV7-8	.	TRBJ1-2	TGTGCCAGCAGCTCGCGGGATCACTATGGCTACACCTTC	CASSSRDHYGYTF
.	TRBV12-3/TRBV12-4	.	TRBJ2-7	TGTGCCAGCAGTTTGGGCTCAGGGTTGTACTTC	CASSLGSGLYF
few	TRBV7-9	TRBD2	TRBJ2-1	TGTGCCAGCACCTCTTCCGGACTAGCGGGCAGGCAGTCGAGAAATGAGCAGTTCTTC	CASTSSGLAGRQSRNEQFF
.	TRBV30	.	TRBJ1-2	TGTGCCTGGAGGGGGGGAGGGCAAAACTATGGCTACACCTTC	CAWRGGGQNYGYTF
.	TRBV7-2	TRBD2	TRBJ2-3	TGTGCCAGCAGCTTAATCGGGGGGGGCACAGATACGCAGTATTTT	CASSLIGGGTDTQYF
.	TRBV27	.	TRBJ1-1	TGTGCCAGCAGTTTGAGGGCGATGAACACTGAAGCTTTCTTT	CASSLRAMNTEAFF
.	TRBV4-3	TRBD1	TRBJ1-3	TGCGCCAGCAGCCAGAGGACAGGGTTCTCTGGAAACACCATATATTTT	CASSQRTGFSGNTIYF
.	TRBV5-5	.	TRBJ1-1	TGTGCCAGCAGCTTGATGGGGCTTAACACTGAAGCTTTCTTT	CASSLMGLNTEAFF
.	TRBV7-2	TRBD1	TRBJ2-3	TGTGCCAGCAGCTTACCACTAGAGGGGGCGCATCCCCCAGATACGCAGTATTTT	CASSLPLEGAHPPDTQYF